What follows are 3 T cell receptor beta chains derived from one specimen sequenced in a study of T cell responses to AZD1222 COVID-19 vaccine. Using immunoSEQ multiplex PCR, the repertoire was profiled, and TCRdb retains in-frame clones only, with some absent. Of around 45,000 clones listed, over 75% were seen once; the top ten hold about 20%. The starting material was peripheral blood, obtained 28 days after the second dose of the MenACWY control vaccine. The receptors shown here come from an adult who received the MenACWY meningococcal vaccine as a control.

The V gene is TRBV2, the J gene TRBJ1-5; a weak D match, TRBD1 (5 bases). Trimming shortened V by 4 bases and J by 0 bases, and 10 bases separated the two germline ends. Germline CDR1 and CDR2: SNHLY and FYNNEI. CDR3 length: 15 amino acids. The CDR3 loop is CASSAGHNSNQPQHF. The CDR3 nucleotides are TGTGCCAGCAGTGCTGGACATAATAGCAATCAGCCCCAGCATTTT. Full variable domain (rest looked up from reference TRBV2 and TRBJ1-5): EPEVTQTPSHQVTQMGQEVILRCVPISNHLYFYWYRQILGQKVEFLVSFYNNEISEKSEIFDDQFSVERPDGSNFTLKIRSTKLEDSAMYFCASSAGHNSNQPQHFGDGTRLSIL.

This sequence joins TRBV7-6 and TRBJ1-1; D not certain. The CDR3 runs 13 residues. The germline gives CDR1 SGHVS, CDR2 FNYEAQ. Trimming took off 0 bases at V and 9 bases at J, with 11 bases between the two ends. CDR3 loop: CASSLAYGLKAFF. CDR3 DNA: TGTGCCAGCAGCTTAGCGTACGGGCTTAAAGCTTTCTTT.

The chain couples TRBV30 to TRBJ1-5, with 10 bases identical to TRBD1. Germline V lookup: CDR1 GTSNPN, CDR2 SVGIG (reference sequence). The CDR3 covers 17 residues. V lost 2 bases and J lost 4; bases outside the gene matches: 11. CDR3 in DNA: TGTGCCTGGAGTTTTCCGAGACAGGGGGCGAGGAATCAGCCCCAGCATTTT. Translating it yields CAWSFPRQGARNQPQHF. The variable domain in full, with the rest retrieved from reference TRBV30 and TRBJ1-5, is SQTIHQWPATLVQPVGSPLSLECTVEGTSNPNLYWYRQAAGRGLQLLFYSVGIGQISSEVPQNLSASRPQDRQFILSSKKLLLSDSGFYLCAWSFPRQGARNQPQHFGDGTRLSIL.